A selection of T cell receptor beta chains follows, all from one sample in a study of shared clonotypes between healthy human individuals. The assay was immunoSEQ multiplex PCR, and TCRdb's table has in-frame clones only and misses some. The table has about 2.2 million clones, roughly 91% seen once. The sequencing sample was made of naive CD8+ T cells from PBMCs. The receptors come from a man between 18 and 29 years old in good health. Some clones in this sample may be carry-over from other donors' samples. Each CDR3 is given with its conserved first and last residue. The D gene is left open where the match is weak. Size is omitted from some rows. Given values are once, few, many or a class for expanded clones.

>TRBJ2-1|TRBV29-1|-|-
CSVETEGEQFF
TGCAGCGTTGAAACGGAGGGTGAGCAGTTCTTC
>TRBJ2-7|TRBV18|-|TRBD2
CASSPPLAGGPDEQYF
TGTGCCAGCTCACCACCCCTAGCGGGAGGGCCCGACGAGCAGTACTTC
>TRBJ2-5|TRBV11-2|-|-
CASSRTGGQETQYF
TGTGCCAGCAGCCGAACTGGGGGGCAAGAGACCCAGTACTTC
>TRBJ2-7|TRBV19|once|TRBD1
CASSAGQGGGYEQYF
TGTGCCAGTAGTGCAGGACAGGGTGGTGGCTACGAGCAGTACTTC
>TRBJ2-4|TRBV19|-|TRBD2
CASSTSGRAVGIQYF
TGTGCCAGTAGTACCAGCGGGAGGGCCGTGGGCATTCAGTACTTC
>TRBJ2-7|TRBV4-1|-|-
CASSQVDISVAEQYF
TGCGCCAGCAGCCAAGTCGACATTTCGGTGGCCGAGCAGTACTTC
>TRBJ2-7|TRBV5-1|-|TRBD1
CASSLELTGDYEQYF
TGCGCCAGCAGCCTCGAGCTGACAGGGGACTACGAGCAGTACTTC
>TRBJ2-1|TRBV7-8|-|-
CASSTLLGRNEQFF
TGTGCCAGCAGCACGCTGCTAGGAAGGAATGAGCAGTTCTTC
>TRBJ2-7|TRBV7-8|-|-
CASSPTMGETTYEQYF
TGTGCCAGCAGCCCCACGATGGGGGAGACGACCTACGAGCAGTACTTC
>TRBJ2-1|TRBV7-3|-|-
CASSYGLDNEQFF
TGTGCCAGCAGCTACGGTCTCGACAATGAGCAGTTCTTC
>TRBJ2-5|TRBV28|once|TRBD1
CASSKGQQETQYF
TGTGCCAGCAGCAAGGGACAGCAAGAGACCCAGTACTTC
>TRBJ1-3|TRBV6-5|-|TRBD1
CASKSGTGAGNTIYF
TGTGCCAGCAAATCCGGGACAGGGGCTGGAAACACCATATATTTT
>TRBJ2-1|TRBV6-1|-|-
CASTPTGPYNEQFF
TGTGCCAGCACACCGACCGGGCCCTATAATGAGCAGTTCTTC
>TRBJ2-7|TRBV7-9|-|-
CASSPGTALTYEQYF
TGTGCCAGCAGTCCGGGGACGGCCTTAACCTACGAGCAGTACTTC
>TRBJ1-2|TRBV19|-|-
CATRDGYGYTF
TGTGCCACTCGAGACGGCTATGGCTACACCTTC
>TRBJ2-6|TRBV9|-|TRBD1
CASSVDQGERANVLTF
TGTGCCAGCAGCGTAGACCAGGGGGAGAGGGCCAACGTCCTGACTTTC
>TRBJ2-3|TRBV29-1|-|-
CSAVTGGTQYF
TGCAGCGCTGTGACCGGCGGTACGCAGTATTTT
>TRBJ2-7|TRBV5-8|-|-
CASSWTGYEQYF
TGTGCCAGCAGCTGGACTGGTTACGAGCAGTACTTC
>TRBJ1-1|TRBV19|-|-
CASEGRGTEAFF
TGTGCCAGTGAGGGTCGGGGGACTGAAGCTTTCTTT
>TRBJ2-1|TRBV29-1|-|-
CSVQDWQRHNEQFF
TGCAGCGTTCAAGACTGGCAACGACACAATGAGCAGTTCTTC
>TRBJ2-7|TRBV9|-|TRBD2
CASSVGAGVSYEQYF
TGTGCCAGCAGCGTAGGCGCGGGAGTCTCCTACGAGCAGTACTTC
>TRBJ2-2|TRBV30|-|-
CAWSIGARNTGELFF
TGTGCCTGGAGTATAGGGGCTCGGAACACCGGGGAGCTGTTTTTT
>TRBJ2-5|TRBV11-2|-|-
CASSFVRGGGETQYF
TGTGCCAGCAGCTTCGTTAGGGGAGGAGGAGAGACCCAGTACTTC
>TRBJ2-7|TRBV19|-|TRBD1
CASSIGTGRGLYEQYF
TGTGCCAGTAGTATAGGGACAGGCCGCGGCTTATACGAGCAGTACTTC
>TRBJ2-7|TRBV4-1|-|-
CASSQAWGNTYEQYF
TGCGCCAGCAGCCAAGCGTGGGGAAACACCTACGAGCAGTACTTC
>TRBJ2-5|TRBV27|-|TRBD1
CASCRTGETQYF
TGTGCCAGTTGCAGGACAGGCGAGACCCAGTACTTC
>TRBJ2-1|TRBV27|-|TRBD2
CASSLSSGRAINEQFF
TGTGCCAGCAGTTTATCTAGCGGGAGGGCCATTAATGAGCAGTTCTTC
>TRBJ2-1|TRBV7-6|-|-
CASSLTGPYNEQFF
TGTGCCAGCAGCTTAACCGGCCCCTACAATGAGCAGTTCTTC
>TRBJ2-5|TRBV7-3|-|TRBD2
CASSLSGSGETQYF
TGTGCCAGCAGCCTAAGCGGGAGCGGGGAGACCCAGTACTTC
>TRBJ1-2|TRBV15|-|-
CATSTGSHYGYTF
TGTGCCACCAGCACCGGGTCCCACTATGGCTACACCTTC
>TRBJ2-3|TRBV5-6|-|-
CASSSDGTVSSTDTQYF
TGTGCCAGCAGCTCCGACGGCACCGTTTCTAGCACAGATACGCAGTATTTT
>TRBJ1-5|TRBV27|-|TRBD1
CASRVGGQGGNQPQHF
TGTGCCAGCAGGGTAGGGGGTCAGGGGGGCAATCAGCCCCAGCATTTT
>TRBJ1-4|TRBV28|-|-
CASSVNLGNRNEKLFF
TGTGCCAGCAGCGTAAATCTGGGGAACCGTAATGAAAAACTGTTTTTT
>TRBJ2-7|TRBV6-1|-|-
CASSEAPGGSYEQYF
TGTGCCAGCAGTGAAGCCCCAGGGGGGAGCTACGAGCAGTACTTC
>TRBJ2-1|TRBV7-9|-|-
CASSLALSGPNNEQFF
TGTGCCAGCAGCTTAGCGCTCAGCGGACCCAACAATGAGCAGTTCTTC
>TRBJ2-7|TRBV7-2|-|-
CASSLNPSFYYEQYF
TGTGCCAGCAGCTTAAATCCGTCGTTCTACTACGAGCAGTACTTC
>TRBJ1-1|TRBV15|-|TRBD1
CATSRGSGGAFF
TGTGCCACCAGCAGAGGTTCAGGGGGAGCTTTCTTT
>TRBJ1-1|TRBV6-4|few|-
CASSDLPNTEAFF
TGTGCCAGCAGTGACTTGCCAAACACTGAAGCTTTCTTT
>TRBJ2-7|TRBV28|-|-
CASSPPQTYEQYF
TGTGCCAGCAGTCCCCCCCAGACCTACGAGCAGTACTTC
>TRBJ2-2|TRBV11-3|-|-
CASSVGGTGELFF
TGTGCCAGCAGCGTAGGTGGCACCGGGGAGCTGTTTTTT
>TRBJ2-7|TRBV19|-|-
CASSKLGSSYEQYF
TGTGCCAGTAGTAAACTAGGAAGCTCCTACGAGCAGTACTTC
>TRBJ2-7|TRBV9|-|TRBD1
CASSPRTGMSEQYF
TGTGCCAGCAGCCCCCGGACAGGGATGAGCGAGCAGTACTTC
>TRBJ2-7|TRBV6-6|-|-
CARSYSEAYEQYF
TGTGCCCGCAGTTATTCCGAGGCCTACGAGCAGTACTTC
>TRBJ2-1|TRBV6-1|-|-
CASSEGGSGEQFF
TGTGCCAGCAGTGAAGGTGGGAGCGGTGAGCAGTTCTTC
>TRBJ2-7|TRBV29-1|-|-
CSVVQSYEQYF
TGCAGCGTTGTGCAGAGCTACGAGCAGTACTTC
>TRBJ1-1|TRBV2|few|-
CDRVGTEAFF
TGTGACAGGGTGGGAACTGAAGCTTTCTTT
>TRBJ2-7|TRBV19|-|TRBD2
CATNSGSYEQYF
TGTGCCACTAATAGCGGGAGCTACGAGCAGTACTTC
>TRBJ1-4|TRBV4-1|-|-
CASSLQHGPTNEKLFF
TGCGCCAGCAGCCTTCAGCACGGTCCAACTAATGAAAAACTGTTTTTT
>TRBJ2-1|TRBV27|-|TRBD2
CASSRRGLAGGPSYNEQFF
TGTGCCAGCAGTCGGAGGGGACTAGCGGGAGGGCCCTCCTACAATGAGCAGTTCTTC
>TRBJ2-2|TRBV12-5|once|TRBD1
CASGGNRGVTGELFF
TGTGCTAGTGGCGGAAACAGGGGGGTCACCGGGGAGCTGTTTTTT
>TRBJ2-4|TRBV4-1|-|-
CASSSQFTDNIQYF
TGCGCCAGCAGCTCGCAATTTACAGATAACATTCAGTACTTC